These T cell receptor beta chains were read from a single sample in a study of cytomegalovirus exposure and HLA in healthy donors. Measured with immunoSEQ multiplex PCR; TCRdb has only the in-frame clones, and not every one. This repertoire shows fewer than 85,000 clones, 70% to 90% found once; its top ten account for approximately 4.2%. Source material: PBMCs. The receptors derive from a woman between 18 and 30 years old in good health and CMV-seropositive. CDR3s include the opening cysteine and the closing phenylalanine or tryptophan. Fields, in order: clone size, D gene, V gene, J gene, CDR3 DNA, CDR3 protein. A D gene is named only where the DNA matches it firmly. Not every row has a clone size; where given, it reads once, few, many or a size class.

once	TRBD2	TRBV4-2	TRBJ2-3	TGTGCCAGCAGCCAAGAGCCTAGCGGGGGGGCCCTGGGAGATACGCAGTATTTT	CASSQEPSGGALGDTQYF
.	.	TRBV30	TRBJ1-3	TGTGCCTGGAGTGTCAGGGTATCTGGAAACACCATATATTTT	CAWSVRVSGNTIYF
.	.	TRBV5-6	TRBJ2-5	TGTGCCAGCAGCTTTTTACAGGGCGGAGAGACCCAGTACTTC	CASSFLQGGETQYF
.	.	TRBV2	TRBJ2-7	TGTGCCAGCACTCGGTTGTTGAACTACGAGCAGTACTTC	CASTRLLNYEQYF
.	TRBD2	TRBV27	TRBJ2-3	TGTGCCAGCAGTCCAAGACTAGCGGGGGAGACATTATCCACAGATACGCAGTATTTT	CASSPRLAGETLSTDTQYF
few	.	TRBV18	TRBJ2-3	TGTGCCAGCTCACCACAAGGGGCCTCTAGCACAGATACGCAGTATTTT	CASSPQGASSTDTQYF
few	.	TRBV30	TRBJ2-7	TGTGCCTGCCAGAGGCAGTCCTACGAGCAGTACTTC	CACQRQSYEQYF
.	TRBD2	TRBV11-2	TRBJ2-1	TGTGCCAGCAGCCCCCTCGGACTAGCGACTAACAATGAGCAGTTCTTC	CASSPLGLATNNEQFF
few	TRBD2	TRBV25-1	TRBJ2-7	TGTGCCAGCAGTGCAGGGACTATCTACGAGCAGTACTTC	CASSAGTIYEQYF
once	TRBD1	TRBV7-6	TRBJ1-2	TGTGCCAGCAGCCCGACAGGGAATGATGGCTACACCTTC	CASSPTGNDGYTF
.	TRBD1	TRBV7-6	TRBJ2-7	TGTGCCAGCAGCCCCGAGGTGGGGACAGGCTCCTACGAGCAGTACTTC	CASSPEVGTGSYEQYF
.	.	TRBV2	TRBJ1-2	TGTGCCAGCAGTGAGGCGGCCTCCTATGGCTACACCTTC	CASSEAASYGYTF
.	TRBD1	TRBV28	TRBJ2-2	TGTGCCAGCAGTATAAGGACAGGGGCTGGGACCGGGGAGCTGTTTTTT	CASSIRTGAGTGELFF
.	TRBD1	TRBV2	TRBJ1-4	TGTGCCAGCAGCGAGACAGGGTCTAATGAAAAACTGTTTTTT	CASSETGSNEKLFF
.	TRBD2	TRBV6-4	TRBJ2-3	TGTGCCAGCAGTGACTCGTCTAGCGGGGGGGCAGATACGCAGTATTTT	CASSDSSSGGADTQYF
.	.	TRBV30	TRBJ2-2	TGTGCCTGGAGCAGGGGCGGGAACACCGGGGAGCTGTTTTTT	CAWSRGGNTGELFF
.	.	TRBV15	TRBJ1-4	TGTGCCACCAGCAGAGAGTCGGTAGGGGCTAATGAAAAACTGTTTTTT	CATSRESVGANEKLFF
.	TRBD2	TRBV19	TRBJ2-7	TGTGCCAGTAGTATAGATAGTAGCGGGAGCTCCTACGAGCAGTACTTC	CASSIDSSGSSYEQYF
.	.	TRBV10-3	TRBJ1-5	TGTGCCATCAGTCCAGGTGAGAGCCAGCCCCAGCATTTT	CAISPGESQPQHF
.	TRBD1	TRBV19	TRBJ2-2	TGTGCCAGTAGTATCCGCGGCGGACAGGGGGTCATCGTACGAACCGGGGAGCTGTTTTTT	CASSIRGGQGVIVRTGELFF
.	.	TRBV2	TRBJ1-2	TGTGCCAGCAGTTTAGGGGGAAACTATGGCTACACCTTC	CASSLGGNYGYTF
.	TRBD2	TRBV6-6	TRBJ2-1	TGTGCCAGCAGTTATGGGGGAGGGCCTCACAATGAGCAGTTCTTC	CASSYGGGPHNEQFF
.	.	TRBV30	TRBJ1-6	TGTGCCCTGTCCGGGGGCTCCTATAATTCACCCCTCCACTTT	CALSGGSYNSPLHF
.	TRBD2	TRBV4-3	TRBJ2-1	TGCGCCAGCAGCCAAACCTACGGGGGGGAGCAGTTCTTC	CASSQTYGGEQFF
.	.	TRBV19	TRBJ1-5	TGTGCCAGTAGTATTTATCGAGGGCAGGGAGGGCAGCCCCAGCATTTT	CASSIYRGQGGQPQHF
once	TRBD1	TRBV7-6	TRBJ2-1	TGTGCCAGCAGCTTAGAGGGACAGGGTAACGATGAGCAGTTCTTC	CASSLEGQGNDEQFF
.	TRBD1	TRBV5-4	TRBJ2-7	TGTGCCAGCAGCTCTCCGGGACAGAATTACGAGCAGTACTTC	CASSSPGQNYEQYF
.	TRBD2	TRBV7-2	TRBJ2-1	TGTGCCAGCAGCCTTAGCGGGGGGGCATATGAGCAGTTCTTC	CASSLSGGAYEQFF
.	.	TRBV6-5	TRBJ2-7	TGTGCCAGCAGTTCTAGGGAGGCCGACGAGCAGTACTTC	CASSSREADEQYF
.	.	TRBV28	TRBJ1-5	TGTGCCAGCAGTTTGCTGCCCCAGTACCCCCAGCATTTT	CASSLLPQYPQHF
.	.	TRBV5-1	TRBJ2-3	TGCGCCAGCAGCTTCTCACAGCCTAGCACAGATACGCAGTATTTT	CASSFSQPSTDTQYF
.	.	TRBV18	TRBJ2-5	TGTGCCAGCTCACCCAGTGAAGAGACCCAGTACTTC	CASSPSEETQYF
.	TRBD2	TRBV27	TRBJ2-1	TGTGCCAGCAGTTTAGGTCCTACCGCAGTGGGGCTAGCGGGATCAACCCATGAGCAGTTCTTC	CASSLGPTAVGLAGSTHEQFF
.	TRBD1	TRBV28	TRBJ2-3	TGTGCCAGCAGTAGGGAAAGGGACAGGGTTGCAGATACGCAGTATTTT	CASSRERDRVADTQYF
.	.	TRBV5-1	TRBJ2-1	TGCGCCAGCAGCCCATTCGGGAACAGTCGTTTACTTAGCTCCTACAATGAGCAGTTCTTC	CASSPFGNSRLLSSYNEQFF
.	.	TRBV2	TRBJ2-7	TGTGCCAGCAGTAGGACAGGGGGCTTACTAGCGGGGGGCTACGAGCAGTACTTC	CASSRTGGLLAGGYEQYF
.	TRBD2	TRBV6-5	TRBJ2-7	TGTGCCAGCAGTTACTCGGTCGTTGAGAGCGGGAAATACTTC	CASSYSVVESGKYF
.	TRBD2	TRBV19	TRBJ2-3	TGTGCCAGTAGTACCGGACTAGCGGGAGATGGCACAGATACGCAGTATTTT	CASSTGLAGDGTDTQYF
.	TRBD1	TRBV2	TRBJ1-2	TGTGCCAGCAAGGGGACAGGGGCCTATGGCTACACCTTC	CASKGTGAYGYTF
once	.	TRBV5-8	TRBJ1-1	TGTGCCAGCAGCTGGAGGATGGGGATGAACACTGAAGCTTTCTTT	CASSWRMGMNTEAFF
.	.	TRBV29-1	TRBJ2-3	TGCAGCGGCGGCATGGTGACAGATACGCAGTATTTT	CSGGMVTDTQYF
.	.	TRBV6-5	TRBJ2-7	TGTGCCAGCAGTTACTCGCCGGGGTACTACGAGCAGTACTTC	CASSYSPGYYEQYF
.	TRBD2	TRBV29-1	TRBJ2-5	TGCAGCGTTGATGGGGCTAGCGGGATTTTGGAGACCCAGTACTTC	CSVDGASGILETQYF
.	TRBD1	TRBV7-6	TRBJ2-7	TGTGCCAGCAGCCGGACAGGGGGCTTCGAGCAGTACTTC	CASSRTGGFEQYF
once	.	TRBV7-9	TRBJ2-1	TGTGCCAGCAGCTCCCGTCAAGAGGCGAGCTCCTACAATGAGCAGTTCTTC	CASSSRQEASSYNEQFF